One sample yielded the 3 T cell receptor beta chains listed below, sequenced in a study of blood T cell repertoires in COVID-19. The method was immunoSEQ multiplex PCR; TCRdb's version includes in-frame clones alone and lacks a portion of them. This table holds some 140,000 clones, approximately 84% found once. The sequencing input was peripheral blood. The receptor source for this set is a woman at least 80 years old with acute or convalescent COVID-19.

The chain is built from TRBV6-2 or TRBV6-3 and TRBJ2-1, with 15 bases fitting TRBD2. The CDR3 totals 17 residues. The V and J ends lost 4 bases and 5 bases, in that order; junction bases with no gene match: 6. Germline V lookup: CDR1 MNHEY, CDR2 SVGEGT. The CDR3: CASSSFGLAGGDNEQFF. The DNA of the CDR3 is TGTGCCAGCAGTTCCTTCGGACTAGCGGGGGGGGACAATGAGCAGTTCTTC.

This clone has a handful of counts. This sequence joins TRBV5-8 and TRBJ2-1; perhaps TRBD1 as D (6 bases). With 1 base removed from V and 0 bases from J, the gap between germline ends came to 20 bases. The germline gives CDR1 SGHTS, CDR2 YDEGEE. The CDR3 has 19 residues. The DNA of the CDR3 is TGTGCCAGCAGCTTGCGACGACTGGGGGCCCGGGCCTCCTACAATGAGCAGTTCTTC. Amino acid sequence: CASSLRRLGARASYNEQFF.

The chain carries TRBV7-2 and TRBJ1-5, with 10 bases aligning to TRBD1. V lost 2 bases and J lost 4; bases outside the gene matches: 11. Germline V lookup: CDR1 SGHTA, CDR2 FQGNSA. This CDR3 has 18 amino acids. The CDR3 bases are TGTGCCAGCAGCTTAAGGTCGGGACAGGGGATAGATAATCAGCCCCAGCATTTT. Encoded protein: CASSLRSGQGIDNQPQHF.